The sequence of this T cell receptor (beta chain) was determined in a study of T cell repertoires and HLA-DP antigens. Looked up from germline, CDR1 is KGHSH and CDR2 is LQKENI. V gave up 3 bases and J gave up 4 bases, with 21 bases separating them. The CDR3 consists of 17 residues. As for this clone: The antigen is not known.

Amplification used primers for 54 TRBV and 13 TRBJ segments. Method: immunoSEQ multiplex PCR; TCRdb's copy keeps in-frame clones and lacks some. The table includes about 73,000 clones, roughly 77% detected once. The sample comprised CD4+ T cells from PBMCs. The chain has TRBV18 and TRBJ1-2, with D possibly being TRBD1 (6 bases). The clonotype originates from a man in his 60s in good health and CMV-seronegative. The CDR3 coding sequence is TGTGCCAGCTCACCGGACAGCTACCTCCTGGGGAGCTATGGCTACACCTTC. Encoded protein: CASSPDSYLLGSYGYTF.